This is a list of T cell receptor beta chains from one sample in a study of beta chain features in type 1 diabetes. Sequencing was performed with immunoSEQ multiplex PCR; in TCRdb, only in-frame clones are kept and a portion is missing. The sample gives over 700,000 clones, 17% of which show up once; 0.023% is in the top ten. Material: naive CD4+ T cells from blood. The receptor set was obtained from a young woman in good health. CDR3s include the opening cysteine and the closing phenylalanine or tryptophan. A D gene is named only where the DNA matches it firmly. Clone size is given for some rows only: seen once, a few or many times, or a class if the clone is expanded.

J gene: TRBJ2-1; D gene: TRBD1; V gene: TRBV28; clone size: -; CDR3 DNA: TGTGCCAGCAGCGAAACACAGGGGTACAGTGAGCAGTTCTTC; CDR3 protein: CASSETQGYSEQFF
J gene: TRBJ1-1; D gene: TRBD1; V gene: TRBV28; clone size: few; CDR3 DNA: TGTGCCAGCAGGCTCCCGGGACAGGGCCTGAAAGCTTTCTTT; CDR3 protein: CASRLPGQGLKAFF
J gene: TRBJ1-2; D gene: -; V gene: TRBV28; clone size: few; CDR3 DNA: TGTGCCAGCAGTTTCCGAACCTATGGCTACACCTTC; CDR3 protein: CASSFRTYGYTF
J gene: TRBJ2-1; D gene: -; V gene: TRBV6-6; clone size: -; CDR3 DNA: TGTGCCAGCAGTTACCGATCGACGGTAAACAATGAGCAGTTCTTC; CDR3 protein: CASSYRSTVNNEQFF
J gene: TRBJ2-7; D gene: -; V gene: TRBV28; clone size: few; CDR3 DNA: TGTGCCAGCGGGCGCTACGAGCAGTACTTC; CDR3 protein: CASGRYEQYF
J gene: TRBJ1-1; D gene: -; V gene: TRBV7-9; clone size: -; CDR3 DNA: TGTGCCAGCAGCTTAGAACAAGACACTGAAGCTTTCTTT; CDR3 protein: CASSLEQDTEAFF
J gene: TRBJ1-2; D gene: -; V gene: TRBV4-3; clone size: few; CDR3 DNA: TGCGCCAGCAGCCAAGTGACAGGCTATGGCTACACCTTC; CDR3 protein: CASSQVTGYGYTF
J gene: TRBJ2-7; D gene: -; V gene: TRBV10-2; clone size: -; CDR3 DNA: TGCGCCAGCAGTGAGGGGGGGGCCCTAGGGGACTACGAGCAGTACTTC; CDR3 protein: CASSEGGALGDYEQYF
J gene: TRBJ2-3; D gene: TRBD2; V gene: TRBV10-3; clone size: few; CDR3 DNA: TGTGCCATCAGTGAGCGGTCCCGGGAGGGCCTCTTGCAGTATTTT; CDR3 protein: CAISERSREGLLQYF
J gene: TRBJ2-3; D gene: -; V gene: TRBV10-3; clone size: few; CDR3 DNA: TGTGCCATCGGACGGAGCGCAGATACGCAGTATTTT; CDR3 protein: CAIGRSADTQYF
J gene: TRBJ1-2; D gene: -; V gene: TRBV27; clone size: few; CDR3 DNA: TGTGCCAGCAGTTTAGGGGGTCGTTATGGCTACACCTTC; CDR3 protein: CASSLGGRYGYTF
J gene: TRBJ1-1; D gene: -; V gene: TRBV27; clone size: -; CDR3 DNA: TGTGCCAGCAGTTTGAAGGGGAGGACTGAAGCTTTCTTT; CDR3 protein: CASSLKGRTEAFF
J gene: TRBJ2-3; D gene: TRBD1; V gene: TRBV2; clone size: -; CDR3 DNA: TGTGCCAGCAGGGCCGGGACAGGGGTGGATACGCAGTATTTT; CDR3 protein: CASRAGTGVDTQYF
J gene: TRBJ2-2; D gene: TRBD1; V gene: TRBV5-1; clone size: -; CDR3 DNA: TGCGCCAGCAGCTTGGGACAGGGGGTTGCGAACACCGGGGAGCTGTTTTTT; CDR3 protein: CASSLGQGVANTGELFF
J gene: TRBJ1-5; D gene: TRBD1; V gene: TRBV6-5; clone size: -; CDR3 DNA: TGTGCCAGCAGTTCCAGGGGGCGTCAGCCCCAGCATTTT; CDR3 protein: CASSSRGRQPQHF
J gene: TRBJ2-2; D gene: TRBD1; V gene: TRBV5-1; clone size: few; CDR3 DNA: TGCGCCAGCAGCGCGGACAGGGGATCCGGGGAGCTGTTTTTT; CDR3 protein: CASSADRGSGELFF
J gene: TRBJ1-2; D gene: TRBD1; V gene: TRBV4-2; clone size: -; CDR3 DNA: TGTGCCAGCAGCCGAGGGACAGATGTAAACTATGGCTACACCTTC; CDR3 protein: CASSRGTDVNYGYTF
J gene: TRBJ2-4; D gene: -; V gene: TRBV2; clone size: -; CDR3 DNA: TGTGCCAGCAGTGAAGGACAGAACATTCAGTACTTC; CDR3 protein: CASSEGQNIQYF